The 24 T cell receptor beta chains in this list originate from one sample, sequenced in a study of blood T cells in healthy people across ages. Sample-barcoded 5' priming and a J-beta primer mix drove a second PCR of about 6 to 11 cycles. TCRdb analysed the 5' RACE reads with MiXCR anew, one entry per CDR3 protein. The sample includes around 900,000 distinct CDR3 sequences, 25% to 30% of them seen just once. The sample consisted of blood. These receptors were taken from a woman older than 75 in good health.

This clonotype was detected a few times. The chain combines TRBV27 with TRBJ1-5; D remains ambiguous. Germline lookup yields CDR1 MNHEY and CDR2 SMNVEV (reference sequence). The length of the CDR3 is 16 residues. Deletions cut 5 bases from V and 0 bases from J, with 14 bases between. CDR3 DNA sequence: TGTGCCAGCAGTCCAGCGGTCCTTTCTAGCAATCAGCCCCAGCATTTT. Amino acids: CASSPAVLSSNQPQHF.

A word on this clonotype: A junction end diverges from the germline sequence, so it may reflect a read error. The chain recombines TRBV27 with TRBJ1-2; D is ambiguous. Germline values: CDR1 MNHEY, CDR2 SMNVEV (reference sequence). The CDR3 has 13 residues. The CDR3 region is CASSYSVNYGCTF. The CDR3 DNA reads TGTGCCAGCAGTTATTCGGTAAACTATGGCTGCACCTTC.

This clonotype was seen ten or more times. The chain employs TRBV5-4 and TRBJ2-7, with D perhaps being TRBD1 or TRBD2 (5 bases each). The germline V and J ends were trimmed by 0 bases and 4 bases, with 11 bases remaining between them. Germline-derived CDR1 and CDR2 are SGHNT and YYREEE (reference sequence). The length of the CDR3 is 14 residues. CDR3 amino acids: CASSLGGAHYEQYF. The CDR3 coding sequence is TGTGCCAGCAGCTTGGGAGGGGCTCATTACGAGCAGTACTTC.

The genes are TRBV20-1 and TRBJ2-5; 12 bases align to TRBD1. The CDR3 spans 16 residues. With 5 bases clipped from V and 11 bases from J, the junction kept 18 bases outside the gene matches. Per the germline V gene, CDR1 is DFQATT and CDR2 is SNEGSKA (reference sequence). The CDR3 DNA is TGCAGTGCTCTCGTCGCCGGGACAGGGGGCAGAAATGAGCAGTACTTC. Protein sequence: CSALVAGTGGRNEQYF.

This clonotype was counted at least ten times. The chain combines TRBV20-1 with TRBJ2-5; a possible D gene is TRBD1 (5 bases). This CDR3 has 12 amino acids. Trimming stripped 3 bases from V and 4 bases from J, with 9 bases between. Germline CDR1 DFQATT, CDR2 SNEGSKA (reference sequence). The CDR3 bases are TGCAGTGCTAGCGAAAGGGGAGAGACCCAGTACTTC. Translated: CSASERGETQYF.

This clonotype was counted many times. V gene TRBV6-2 or TRBV6-3 combines with J gene TRBJ2-3; D assignment may be TRBD1 or TRBD2 (6 bases each). This CDR3 comprises 15 residues. Trimming removed 7 bases at V and 3 bases at J, with 17 bases between. Germline-derived CDR1 and CDR2 are MNHEY and SVGEGT. CDR3 loop: CASNPTGRRTDTQYF. CDR3 in DNA: TGTGCCAGCAACCCCACAGGGAGGCGAACAGATACGCAGTATTTT.

This chain uses TRBV12-3 or TRBV12-4 with TRBJ2-6; 7 bases fit TRBD1. Losses at the gene ends were 1 base for V and 0 bases for J; bases not matched to a gene: 3. The CDR3 length is 17 residues. CDR3 DNA: TGTGCCAGCAGTTTAGGGACAGGCCTCTCTGGGGCCAACGTCCTGACTTTC. Protein product: CASSLGTGLSGANVLTF.

At least ten counts were recorded for this clonotype. The rearrangement links TRBV2 to TRBJ1-6; TRBD1 aligns across 8 bases. The junction had 13 bases not matched to a gene; V was cut back by 7 bases and J by 8 bases. The CDR3 loop spans 16 amino acids. Germline V gives CDR1 SNHLY, CDR2 FYNNEI. The CDR3 sequence: CASNPGGQGLHSPLHF. The CDR3 nucleotides are TGTGCCAGCAACCCAGGTGGACAGGGTCTTCATTCACCCCTCCACTTT. The whole variable domain, filled in from reference TRBV2 and TRBJ1-6, reads EPEVTQTPSHQVTQMGQEVILRCVPISNHLYFYWYRQILGQKVEFLVSFYNNEISEKSEIFDDQFSVERPDGSNFTLKIRSTKLEDSAMYFCASNPGGQGLHSPLHFGNGTRLTVT.

In DNA, the CDR3 is TGTGCCACCAGCTCCGGGGCTCTCAATCAGCCCCAGCATTTT. It yields the protein CATSSGALNQPQHF. This chain joins TRBV15 and TRBJ1-5, with D tentatively TRBD1 (5 bases). This CDR3 has 14 amino acids. Germline assignment: CDR1 LNHNV and CDR2 YYDKDF (reference sequence). V dropped 5 bases and J dropped 3 bases, with 11 bases sitting between them.

On this clonotype itself: A single base separates this from a much larger clone, so it may be a read error. J is TRBJ2-1 and V is TRBV5-4, with no clear D. From germline, CDR1 is SGHNT and CDR2 YYREEE (reference sequence). V was trimmed by 2 bases and J by 13 bases, leaving 16 bases between them. The CDR3 is made up of 13 amino acids. In DNA form, the CDR3 reads TGTGCCAGCAGCTTTGACCCCCAAGAGACCCAGTTCTTC. It encodes CASSFDPQETQFF.

This rearrangement joins TRBV7-2 to TRBJ2-1, with D hard to call. The V gene lost 0 bases and the J gene lost 4 bases, with 10 bases spanning the gap. Germline assignment: CDR1 SGHTA and CDR2 FQGNSA. The CDR3 has 15 amino acids. In DNA, the CDR3 is TGTACCAGCAGCTTAGCGCGCAGTAAATACAATGAGCAGTTCTTC. It translates to CTSSLARSKYNEQFF.

Comments on this clonotype: This may stem from a read error, because a much larger clone lies one nucleotide away. V usage is TRBV5-1 and J usage is TRBJ2-6; possibly TRBD2 for D (5 bases). Germline assignment: CDR1 SGHRS and CDR2 YFSETQ. Trimming cost V 3 bases and J 0 bases, with 7 bases left between them. This CDR3 region has 15 residues. In DNA form, the CDR3 reads TGCGCCAGCAGCTGGGAGCGCTCTGGGGCCAACGTCCTGACTTTC. Its protein is CASSWERSGANVLTF.

Concerning this clonotype: A much bigger clone sits one base away, suggesting this may be a read error. V gene TRBV6-2 or TRBV6-3 combines with J gene TRBJ2-5; TRBD2 might be the D (6 bases). Matching the DNA end better, TRBJ2-1 makes the J call doubtful. The CDR3 has 15 residues. The germline gives CDR1 MNHEY, CDR2 SVGEGT. DNA for the CDR3: TGTGCCAGCAGCAAAGCGGGTGGACCGCAAGAGACCCAGTTCTTC. This gives the protein CASSKAGGPQETQFF.

This clonotype was recorded many times. The rearrangement uses TRBV7-9 and TRBJ2-7, with 9 bases fitting TRBD1. Losses at the gene ends were 3 bases for V and 5 bases for J; bases not matched to a gene: 5. The germline V gene encodes CDR1 SEHNR and CDR2 FQNEAQ (reference sequence). There are 14 residues in the CDR3. The CDR3, as DNA: TGTGCCAGCAGCTTCTCCGGGACAGGGAACGAGCAGTACTTC. This sequence encodes CASSFSGTGNEQYF.

The sample holds many counts of this clonotype. CDR3 loop: CASRLMNQGGSYGYTF. The CDR3, as DNA: TGTGCCAGCAGGCTTATGAATCAGGGCGGAAGCTATGGCTACACCTTC. The J gene is TRBJ1-2, the V gene TRBV7-2, with D tentatively TRBD1 (5 bases). With 6 bases removed from V and 4 bases from J, the gap between germline ends came to 21 bases. Germline CDR1 reads SGHTA; CDR2 reads FQGNSA. The CDR3 loop spans 16 amino acids.

This clonotype was found a few times. At one end the junction does not follow the germline gene, possibly because of a read error. The rearrangement uses TRBV18 and TRBJ2-3; D possibly matches TRBD1 or TRBD2 (6 bases each). This CDR3 has 18 amino acids. Germline CDR1 and CDR2: KGHSH and LQKENI. The DNA of the CDR3 is TGTGCCAACTCACCACAGAATTTACAGGGAGGAGGCACAGATACGCAGTATTTT. It is translated as CANSPQNLQGGGTDTQYF.

On this clonotype: This may be a read error, as it is one base from a much larger clone. The V and J genes are TRBV20-1 and TRBJ2-5; a possible D gene is TRBD1 (6 bases). CDR3 size: 16 residues. Between the trimmed V and J ends, which lost 6 bases and 11 bases, there was a span of 31 bases. The germline CDR1 and CDR2 sequences are DFQATT and SNEGSKA (reference sequence). This CDR3 reads CSAKKGGTTGHNEQYF. The CDR3 DNA reads as TGCAGTGCCAAGAAGGGTGGGACCACAGGGCACAATGAGCAGTACTTC.

This clonotype occurred many times. The chain joins TRBV7-9 to TRBJ1-4; 9 bases fit TRBD1. The germline gives CDR1 SEHNR, CDR2 FQNEAQ (reference sequence). The CDR3 is 15 residues long. The V segment lost 5 bases and the J segment 7 bases; nucleotides outside the gene matches: 8. The CDR3, as DNA: TGTGCCAGCAGCCGTACCGGGACAGGGAGTGAAAAACTGTTTTTT. It codes for CASSRTGTGSEKLFF.

This clonotype was counted between two and nine times. The rearrangement links TRBV5-5 to TRBJ2-2; tentatively, D is TRBD1 (5 bases). Germline V gene lookup returns CDR1 SGHKS and CDR2 YYEKEE (reference sequence). The V gene lost 2 bases and the J gene lost 13 bases, with 15 bases spanning the gap. This CDR3 has 13 residues. The CDR3 protein is CASSFPTVELLFF. Here the CDR3 DNA reads TGTGCCAGCAGCTTCCCGACAGTCGAGCTGCTGTTTTTT.

The sample holds many counts of this clonotype. The V and J genes are TRBV12-3 or TRBV12-4 and TRBJ1-1; 9 bases match TRBD1. The CDR3 consists of 15 residues. V was pared by 6 bases and J by 5 bases, with 10 bases of the junction left unmatched. The CDR3 region is CASRDRGSGRTEAFF. The CDR3 nucleotides are TGTGCCAGCAGAGACAGGGGGTCAGGTAGAACTGAAGCTTTCTTT.

This clonotype was detected ten times or more. DNA of the CDR3: TGTGCCAGCAGTTACTCGAAGGGCAGGTTGGAAGAGACCCAGTACTTC. Translated, it gives CASSYSKGRLEETQYF. V gene TRBV6-2 or TRBV6-3 combines with J gene TRBJ2-5, with D hard to call. The CDR3 covers 16 residues. Trimming left V 0 bases short and J 3 bases short, with 14 bases between. Germline V CDR1 and CDR2: MNHEY, SVGEGT.

The chain combines TRBV18 with TRBJ1-4; D unresolved. V lost 1 base to trimming and J lost 4 bases, with 7 bases between them. The CDR3 consists of 14 residues. Germline CDR1 KGHSH, CDR2 LQKENI. CDR3 loop: CASSPRADNEKLFF. The CDR3 nucleotides read TGTGCCAGCTCACCACGTGCCGATAATGAAAAACTGTTTTTT.

V gene TRBV7-2 combines with J gene TRBJ2-3, with TRBD2 matching over 8 bases. There are 14 residues in the CDR3. Germline V lookup: CDR1 SGHTA, CDR2 FQGNSA. Losses at the gene ends were 3 bases for V and 6 bases for J; bases not matched to a gene: 5. This chain's CDR3 is CASSFRGGGDTQYF. The CDR3, as DNA: TGTGCCAGCAGCTTTCGGGGGGGTGGGGATACGCAGTATTTT. Looking up the rest from reference TRBV7-2 and TRBJ2-3 gives the full variable domain: GAGVSQSPSNKVTEKGKDVELRCDPISGHTALYWYRQSLGQGLEFLIYFQGNSAPDKSGLPSDRFSAERTGGSVSTLTIQRTQQEDSAVYLCASSFRGGGDTQYFGPGTRLTVL.

This clonotype was counted many times. This chain uses TRBV12-3 or TRBV12-4 with TRBJ2-2, with D perhaps matching TRBD2 (5 bases). The CDR3 contains 12 residues. Trimming stripped 8 bases from V and 6 bases from J, with 10 bases between. The CDR3 loop reads CASVRGPGELFF. CDR3 nucleotides: TGTGCCAGCGTTCGGGGTCCCGGGGAGCTGTTTTTT.